The rows below give T cell receptor beta chains drawn from one sample of a study of cytomegalovirus exposure and HLA in healthy donors. Sequencing was performed with immunoSEQ multiplex PCR; in TCRdb, only in-frame clones are kept and a portion is missing. This sample yields 70,000 or so clones, of which about 94% are seen a single time; under 1.3% belongs to the top ten. Specimen: PBMCs. The receptors were sampled from a young woman in good health and CMV-seronegative. The CDR3 runs from the conserved cysteine through the conserved F or W. Fields, in order: CDR3 length, V gene, clone size, D gene, J gene, CDR3 protein, CDR3 DNA. The D gene is left open where the match is weak. Clone size is given for some rows only: seen once, a few or many times, or a class if the clone is expanded.

cdr3_length: 15; v_call: TRBV5-1; clone_size: .; d_call: TRBD2; j_call: TRBJ2-3; cdr3_aa: CASRLAGGHTDTQYF; cdr3_nt: TGCGCCAGCCGACTAGCGGGGGGTCACACAGATACGCAGTATTTT
cdr3_length: 16; v_call: TRBV25-1; clone_size: .; d_call: .; j_call: TRBJ1-2; cdr3_aa: CASSGGVEEGLRGYTF; cdr3_nt: TGTGCCAGCAGTGGGGGCGTAGAGGAGGGATTGCGGGGCTACACCTTC
cdr3_length: 15; v_call: TRBV4-2; clone_size: .; d_call: .; j_call: TRBJ2-5; cdr3_aa: CASSQVGGLHPTQYF; cdr3_nt: TGTGCCAGCAGCCAAGTGGGGGGACTCCATCCAACCCAGTACTTC
cdr3_length: 13; v_call: TRBV19; clone_size: .; d_call: TRBD1; j_call: TRBJ2-5; cdr3_aa: CASSAGTEETQYF; cdr3_nt: TGTGCCAGTAGTGCTGGGACAGAAGAGACCCAGTACTTC
cdr3_length: 14; v_call: TRBV19; clone_size: .; d_call: TRBD2; j_call: TRBJ2-1; cdr3_aa: CASSMVAGRDEQFF; cdr3_nt: TGTGCCAGTAGTATGGTAGCGGGACGGGATGAGCAGTTCTTC
cdr3_length: 15; v_call: TRBV4-1; clone_size: .; d_call: .; j_call: TRBJ1-1; cdr3_aa: CASSGTGSMNTEAFF; cdr3_nt: TGCGCCAGCAGCGGAACAGGGAGCATGAACACTGAAGCTTTCTTT
cdr3_length: 14; v_call: TRBV10-3; clone_size: .; d_call: TRBD2; j_call: TRBJ2-5; cdr3_aa: CAIKGGGTGETQYF; cdr3_nt: TGTGCCATCAAGGGCGGGGGGACGGGAGAGACCCAGTACTTC
cdr3_length: 15; v_call: TRBV7-9; clone_size: .; d_call: .; j_call: TRBJ2-3; cdr3_aa: CASSLYEGGTDTQYF; cdr3_nt: TGTGCCAGCAGCTTATATGAGGGAGGCACAGATACGCAGTATTTT
cdr3_length: 17; v_call: TRBV4-3; clone_size: .; d_call: .; j_call: TRBJ1-4; cdr3_aa: CASSQDGTVATNEKLFF; cdr3_nt: TGCGCCAGCAGCCAAGATGGAACAGTTGCAACTAATGAAAAACTGTTTTTT
cdr3_length: 15; v_call: TRBV9; clone_size: .; d_call: .; j_call: TRBJ2-1; cdr3_aa: CASSVGGGTYNEQFF; cdr3_nt: TGTGCCAGCAGCGTAGGCGGGGGCACATACAATGAGCAGTTCTTC
cdr3_length: 20; v_call: TRBV2; clone_size: once; d_call: TRBD2; j_call: TRBJ2-3; cdr3_aa: CASSYPGLAGGLGSTDTQYF; cdr3_nt: TGTGCCAGCAGTTACCCCGGACTAGCGGGAGGACTGGGTAGCACAGATACGCAGTATTTT
cdr3_length: 13; v_call: TRBV4-1; clone_size: .; d_call: TRBD2; j_call: TRBJ2-7; cdr3_aa: CASRGLAAYEQYF; cdr3_nt: TGCGCCAGCCGCGGACTAGCGGCCTACGAGCAGTACTTC
cdr3_length: 14; v_call: TRBV27; clone_size: .; d_call: .; j_call: TRBJ1-1; cdr3_aa: CASSPRGRDTEAFF; cdr3_nt: TGTGCCAGCAGTCCCCGTGGGAGGGACACTGAAGCTTTCTTT
cdr3_length: 13; v_call: TRBV5-4; clone_size: few; d_call: TRBD1; j_call: TRBJ1-2; cdr3_aa: CASSLTGVGGYTF; cdr3_nt: TGTGCCAGCAGCCTGACAGGGGTCGGTGGCTACACCTTC
cdr3_length: 18; v_call: TRBV7-8; clone_size: .; d_call: TRBD2; j_call: TRBJ2-2; cdr3_aa: CASSLVPIPSGDTGELFF; cdr3_nt: TGTGCCAGCAGCTTAGTCCCCATTCCTAGCGGGGACACCGGGGAGCTGTTTTTT
cdr3_length: 15; v_call: TRBV5-6; clone_size: .; d_call: .; j_call: TRBJ1-4; cdr3_aa: CASTAGGATNEKLFF; cdr3_nt: TGTGCCAGCACCGCCGGCGGGGCAACTAATGAAAAACTGTTTTTT
cdr3_length: 14; v_call: TRBV10-2; clone_size: .; d_call: .; j_call: TRBJ2-7; cdr3_aa: CASSGGLVVYEQYF; cdr3_nt: TGCGCCAGCAGTGGGGGACTCGTTGTCTACGAGCAGTACTTC
cdr3_length: 16; v_call: TRBV19; clone_size: .; d_call: .; j_call: TRBJ2-4; cdr3_aa: CASSIWQGGFKNIQYF; cdr3_nt: TGTGCCAGTAGTATCTGGCAGGGAGGTTTCAAAAACATTCAGTACTTC
cdr3_length: 17; v_call: TRBV11-2; clone_size: .; d_call: TRBD1; j_call: TRBJ2-1; cdr3_aa: CASSPSPRDRARYEQFF; cdr3_nt: TGTGCCAGCAGCCCGAGCCCCCGGGACAGGGCTCGGTATGAGCAGTTCTTC
cdr3_length: 16; v_call: TRBV7-2; clone_size: .; d_call: TRBD2; j_call: TRBJ2-1; cdr3_aa: CASSLRGLAGVAEQFF; cdr3_nt: TGTGCCAGCAGCTTACGGGGACTAGCGGGAGTTGCTGAGCAGTTCTTC
cdr3_length: 13; v_call: TRBV28; clone_size: .; d_call: .; j_call: TRBJ1-2; cdr3_aa: CASSQDSWHGYTF; cdr3_nt: TGTGCCAGCAGTCAGGACAGCTGGCACGGCTACACCTTC
cdr3_length: 15; v_call: TRBV5-1; clone_size: .; d_call: TRBD1; j_call: TRBJ2-5; cdr3_aa: CASSLVGQGQETQYF; cdr3_nt: TGCGCCAGCAGCTTGGTGGGACAGGGCCAAGAGACCCAGTACTTC
cdr3_length: 17; v_call: TRBV4-1; clone_size: .; d_call: .; j_call: TRBJ2-3; cdr3_aa: CASSQDRASVDTDTQYF; cdr3_nt: TGCGCCAGCAGCCAAGATCGGGCTAGCGTAGACACAGATACGCAGTATTTT
cdr3_length: 13; v_call: TRBV7-9; clone_size: .; d_call: .; j_call: TRBJ2-7; cdr3_aa: CASSRTESYEQYF; cdr3_nt: TGTGCCAGCAGTCGGACAGAGTCCTACGAGCAGTACTTC
cdr3_length: 15; v_call: TRBV6-4; clone_size: few; d_call: TRBD2; j_call: TRBJ2-1; cdr3_aa: CASSDTSGGANEQFF; cdr3_nt: TGTGCCAGCAGTGACACTAGCGGGGGGGCCAATGAGCAGTTCTTC
cdr3_length: 16; v_call: TRBV13; clone_size: .; d_call: .; j_call: TRBJ2-1; cdr3_aa: CASSLSLLPSYNEQFF; cdr3_nt: TGTGCCAGCAGCTTATCCCTACTTCCCTCCTACAATGAGCAGTTCTTC
cdr3_length: 17; v_call: TRBV11-2; clone_size: .; d_call: TRBD1; j_call: TRBJ2-4; cdr3_aa: CASSLGQGIRAKNIQYF; cdr3_nt: TGTGCCAGCAGCTTAGGACAGGGTATTCGAGCCAAAAACATTCAGTACTTC
cdr3_length: 14; v_call: TRBV25-1; clone_size: .; d_call: .; j_call: TRBJ1-4; cdr3_aa: CASSDDNLREKLFF; cdr3_nt: TGTGCCAGCAGTGATGACAACTTACGCGAAAAACTGTTTTTT
cdr3_length: 13; v_call: TRBV7-9; clone_size: .; d_call: .; j_call: TRBJ1-4; cdr3_aa: CASSLTIGEKLFF; cdr3_nt: TGTGCCAGCAGTTTGACTATCGGGGAAAAACTGTTTTTT
cdr3_length: 12; v_call: TRBV27; clone_size: .; d_call: .; j_call: TRBJ2-7; cdr3_aa: CASSSGGNEQYF; cdr3_nt: TGTGCCAGCAGTTCAGGGGGGAACGAGCAGTACTTC
cdr3_length: 13; v_call: TRBV18; clone_size: .; d_call: .; j_call: TRBJ2-6; cdr3_aa: CASFQIGANVLTF; cdr3_nt: TGTGCCAGCTTCCAGATAGGGGCCAACGTCCTGACTTTC
cdr3_length: 14; v_call: TRBV11-2; clone_size: .; d_call: .; j_call: TRBJ2-3; cdr3_aa: CASSVGGSSDTQYF; cdr3_nt: TGTGCCAGCAGCGTTGGCGGCAGTTCAGATACGCAGTATTTT
cdr3_length: 15; v_call: TRBV7-2; clone_size: once; d_call: .; j_call: TRBJ2-2; cdr3_aa: CASSLGHPNTGELFF; cdr3_nt: TGTGCCAGCAGCTTAGGACACCCGAACACCGGGGAGCTGTTTTTT
cdr3_length: 14; v_call: TRBV7-9; clone_size: .; d_call: .; j_call: TRBJ1-1; cdr3_aa: CASSLGQGYTEAFF; cdr3_nt: TGTGCCAGCAGCTTAGGTCAGGGTTACACTGAAGCTTTCTTT
cdr3_length: 17; v_call: TRBV7-8; clone_size: once; d_call: TRBD2; j_call: TRBJ2-5; cdr3_aa: CASSFQRGGRTQETQYF; cdr3_nt: TGTGCCAGCAGCTTCCAGCGGGGGGGCCGAACCCAAGAGACCCAGTACTTC
cdr3_length: 17; v_call: TRBV11-2; clone_size: .; d_call: TRBD1; j_call: TRBJ2-1; cdr3_aa: CASTPAKDRSSYNEQFF; cdr3_nt: TGTGCCAGCACCCCCGCGAAGGACAGGAGCTCCTACAATGAGCAGTTCTTC
cdr3_length: 14; v_call: TRBV28; clone_size: .; d_call: .; j_call: TRBJ2-7; cdr3_aa: CASSLYGESYEQYF; cdr3_nt: TGTGCCAGCAGTTTATACGGGGAATCCTACGAGCAGTACTTC
cdr3_length: 14; v_call: TRBV6-5; clone_size: .; d_call: .; j_call: TRBJ1-1; cdr3_aa: CASSYAYRERKAFF; cdr3_nt: TGTGCCAGCAGTTACGCCTACAGGGAAAGGAAAGCTTTCTTT
cdr3_length: 11; v_call: TRBV21-1; clone_size: .; d_call: .; j_call: TRBJ2-7; cdr3_aa: CASRQFHEQYF; cdr3_nt: TGTGCCAGCAGACAGTTCCACGAGCAGTACTTC
cdr3_length: 17; v_call: TRBV5-1; clone_size: .; d_call: .; j_call: TRBJ2-5; cdr3_aa: CASSPGLGGGIQETQYF; cdr3_nt: TGCGCCAGCAGCCCGGGACTCGGAGGAGGTATCCAAGAGACCCAGTACTTC
cdr3_length: 13; v_call: TRBV28; clone_size: .; d_call: .; j_call: TRBJ1-4; cdr3_aa: CASSGVTNEKLFF; cdr3_nt: TGTGCCAGCTCGGGGGTAACTAATGAAAAACTGTTTTTT